The 24 T cell receptor beta chains below come from one sample, sequenced in a study of Ad26.COV2.S vaccination and SARS-CoV-2 variants (dated by TCRdb to the early 2020s). Libraries were constructed by the immunoSEQ multiplex PCR assay. TCRdb retrieved this table from immuneACCESS and kept in-frame rearrangements only. Not all clones are present; in checked studies, unresolved V genes account for under half, and no reason is known for the remainder. This sample gives about 180,000 clones in total; around 90% of them show up just once. 5.9% of the sample is taken by the ten largest. Taken with the paper, the label for time point translates to: individuals recovered from natural SARS-CoV-2 infection. This sample comprised peripheral blood, obtained after recovery from COVID-19. These receptors were collected from a human donor who had recovered from COVID-19.

This chain joins TRBV27 and TRBJ1-2; TRBD1 matches at 9 bases. This CDR3 contains 16 residues. V lost 2 bases, J lost 4 bases, and 8 bases stayed unmatched. Looked up from germline, CDR1 is MNHEY and CDR2 is SMNVEV (reference sequence). The CDR3 protein is CASSLSWPGQGYGYTF. DNA of the CDR3: TGTGCCAGCAGTTTAAGTTGGCCGGGACAGGGCTATGGCTACACCTTC.

The chain employs TRBV11-2 and TRBJ1-1, with D possibly matching TRBD1 (5 bases). Germline-derived CDR1 and CDR2 are SGHAT and FQNNGV. CDR3 length: 15 residues. Trimming stripped 6 bases from V and 4 bases from J, with 18 bases between. The CDR3 nucleotides read TGTGCCAGCAGTGCTTTCGATGCGGGGGGCACTGAAGCTTTCTTT. Translation gives CASSAFDAGGTEAFF.

This chain joins TRBV6-4 and TRBJ1-1; the D is unclear. Trimming shortened V by 6 bases and J by 0 bases, and 11 bases separated the two germline ends. CDR1 is MRHNA and CDR2 is SNTAGT in the germline V gene. This CDR3 has 14 amino acids. CDR3 in DNA: TGTGCCAGCAGAGTCTCCAGCTTGAACACTGAAGCTTTCTTT. Translated: CASRVSSLNTEAFF.

The rearrangement uses TRBV6-4 and TRBJ2-1; 10 positions match TRBD1. J was trimmed by 7 bases and V by 0 bases; bases with no gene match: 6. This CDR3 region has 16 residues. CDR1 and CDR2 (germline): MRHNA, SNTAGT. DNA for the CDR3: TGTGCCAGCAGTGACTCTGGGACAGGGGTATCGAATGAGCAGTTCTTC. This encodes CASSDSGTGVSNEQFF.

The rearrangement links TRBV5-1 to TRBJ1-6; D not resolved. The V end lost 0 bases, the J end lost 6 bases, and 13 bases lay between the germline ends. This CDR3 region has 16 residues. The germline V gene has CDR1 SGHRS and CDR2 YFSETQ. CDR3 amino acids: CASSLAGSMGNSPLHF. CDR3 DNA sequence: TGCGCCAGCAGCTTGGCGGGGAGCATGGGTAATTCACCCCTCCACTTT.

V is TRBV9 and J is TRBJ1-2, with D maybe TRBD1 (5 bases). Germline V gene lookup returns CDR1 SGDLS and CDR2 YYNGEE. V lost 0 bases and J 2 bases, leaving 14 bases between the germline ends. This CDR3 has 16 residues. CDR3 amino acids: CASSVARGRGNYGYTF. In DNA, the CDR3 is TGTGCCAGCAGCGTAGCTCGGGGCCGAGGAAACTATGGCTACACCTTC.

The chain uses TRBV18 and TRBJ2-1, with TRBD2 matching 12 bases. The V segment lost 0 bases and the J segment 9 bases; nucleotides outside the gene matches: 6. Germline loops: CDR1 KGHSH, CDR2 LQKENI. CDR3 length: 16 residues. The chain's CDR3 is CASSPPLAGGPGEQFF. In DNA, the CDR3 is TGTGCCAGCTCACCACCGCTAGCGGGGGGGCCGGGTGAGCAGTTCTTC.

The rearrangement uses TRBV10-3 and TRBJ2-7; TRBD1 is a possible D gene (7 bases). Trimming removed 8 bases from V and 5 bases from J, with 13 bases in between. This CDR3 has 12 amino acids. CDR1 and CDR2 from the germline V gene are ENHRY and SYGVKD. Written as DNA, the CDR3 is TGTGCCATCGGAGGGGGCATCGACGAGCAGTACTTC. Protein: CAIGGGIDEQYF.

The chain carries TRBV15 and TRBJ2-1, with a possible D match to TRBD1 (6 bases). With 0 bases removed from V and 1 base from J, the gap between germline ends came to 13 bases. The CDR3 sequence is 17 residues long. Germline V gene data show CDR1 as LNHNV and CDR2 as YYDKDF (reference sequence). CDR3 amino acids: CATSREGAGASYNEQFF. The CDR3 nucleotides read TGTGCCACCAGCAGAGAGGGGGCAGGGGCGTCCTACAATGAGCAGTTCTTC.

CDR3 in DNA: TGCGCCAGCAGCCAAGAAACACTAGCGGGAGTTACCGGGGAGCTGTTTTTT. Translated, it gives CASSQETLAGVTGELFF. The V call is TRBV4-1, the J call TRBJ2-2; 11 positions match TRBD2. From germline, CDR1 is MGHRA and CDR2 YSYEKL. V lost 0 bases, J lost 5 bases, and 5 bases stayed unmatched. This CDR3 comprises 17 residues.

The rearrangement joins TRBV27 to TRBJ1-2; tentative D call: TRBD1 (5 bases). The V gene lost 5 bases and the J gene lost 1 base, with 11 bases spanning the gap. CDR1 MNHEY and CDR2 SMNVEV come from the germline V gene (reference sequence). This CDR3 is 14 amino acids long. In nucleotides, the CDR3 is TGTGCCAGCAGTCCTGGGACGGGTAACTATGGCTACACCTTC. Amino acids: CASSPGTGNYGYTF.

The gene calls are TRBV15 and TRBJ2-1, with TRBD2 matching over 10 bases. This CDR3 comprises 18 residues. J was trimmed by 8 bases and V by 5 bases; bases with no gene match: 18. The germline V gene has CDR1 LNHNV and CDR2 YYDKDF (reference sequence). The CDR3 is CATSGGLAIGRGRDEQFF. The CDR3 bases are TGTGCCACCAGCGGGGGACTAGCGATAGGAAGGGGGCGTGATGAGCAGTTCTTC.

The chain carries TRBV20-1 and TRBJ1-2, with TRBD1 matching 8 bases. The germline CDR1 and CDR2 sequences are DFQATT and SNEGSKA (reference sequence). CDR3 size: 11 residues. After removal of 6 bases from V and 8 bases from J, the junction contained 5 bases not matched to a gene. The CDR3 reads CSADRVRGYTF. The CDR3 DNA reads as TGCAGTGCGGACAGGGTACGAGGCTACACCTTC.

This clone was picked up one time. The V and J genes are TRBV3-1 (or the pseudogene TRBV3-2) and TRBJ2-1; TRBD1 matches 12 bases. J gave up 10 bases and V 5 bases, and 3 bases lay outside the gene matches. Germline-derived CDR1 and CDR2 are LGHDT and YNNKEL (reference sequence). The CDR3 runs to 13 residues. The CDR3 loop is CASSGTGGREQFF. The CDR3 nucleotides are TGTGCCAGCAGCGGGACAGGGGGCCGAGAGCAGTTCTTC.

V usage is TRBV5-1 and J usage is TRBJ1-1; 10 bases fit TRBD1. V shed 2 bases and J 3 bases; nucleotides not matched to a gene: 4. This CDR3 region has 15 residues. Germline loops: CDR1 SGHRS, CDR2 YFSETQ. CDR3 region: CASSLTGTGDTEAFF. CDR3 sequence (DNA): TGCGCCAGCAGCTTAACCGGGACAGGGGACACTGAAGCTTTCTTT.

The J gene is TRBJ1-1, the V gene TRBV12-3 or TRBV12-4; the D is unclear. CDR3 size: 13 residues. Trimming took off 3 bases at V and 6 bases at J, with 11 bases between the two ends. The DNA of the CDR3 is TGTGCCAGCAGTTTGGACTTCGGGGCTGAAGCTTTCTTT. Residues: CASSLDFGAEAFF.

The chain employs TRBV7-2 and TRBJ2-3, with 9 bases matching TRBD2. This CDR3 spans 19 amino acids. In germline, CDR1 is SGHTA, CDR2 FQGNSA. J gave up 3 bases and V 2 bases, and 15 bases lay outside the gene matches. CDR3 protein: CASSLPATHLAGETDTQYF. In DNA, the CDR3 is TGTGCCAGCAGCTTACCCGCTACCCACTTAGCGGGAGAAACAGATACGCAGTATTTT.

The chain joins TRBV30 to TRBJ2-2; D remains ambiguous. CDR3 length: 10 amino acids. Germline CDR1 reads GTSNPN; CDR2 reads SVGIG (reference sequence). V was trimmed by 3 bases and J by 6 bases, leaving 2 bases between them. CDR3 nucleotides: TGTGCCTGGAGAGCCGGGGAGCTGTTTTTT. Protein sequence: CAWRAGELFF.

As DNA, the CDR3 is TGTGCCAGCAGCTCCCGGACAGGAACTAATTCACCCCTCCACTTT. This gives the protein CASSSRTGTNSPLHF. The chain is built from TRBV9 and TRBJ1-6; 7 nucleotides line up with TRBD1. The CDR3 has 15 amino acids. The germline V gene encodes CDR1 SGDLS and CDR2 YYNGEE. After removal of 4 bases from V and 6 bases from J, the junction contained 7 bases not matched to a gene.

The chain links TRBV10-1 to TRBJ2-3; no clear D. CDR1 and CDR2 (germline): WNHNN, SYGVQD (reference sequence). V was cut by 4 bases and J by 2 bases, with 4 bases left in between. The CDR3 length is 12 residues. The CDR3 sequence is CASSGTTDTQYF. The CDR3 coding sequence is TGCGCCAGCAGTGGAACCACAGATACGCAGTATTTT.

This clone was observed a few times. The rearrangement uses TRBV3-1 (or the pseudogene TRBV3-2) and TRBJ1-2; TRBD1 is a possible D gene (6 bases). Germline CDR1 is LGHDT and CDR2 is YNNKEL (reference sequence). Trimming cost V 1 base and J 2 bases, with 8 bases left between them. The CDR3 length is 14 residues. This chain's CDR3 is CASSQVTGNYGYTF. Written as DNA, the CDR3 is TGTGCCAGCAGCCAAGTCACAGGGAACTATGGCTACACCTTC.

This rearrangement joins TRBV5-6 to TRBJ2-5, with TRBD2 identical over 16 bases. J was trimmed by 5 bases and V by 3 bases; bases with no gene match: 13. This CDR3 region has 19 residues. Germline CDR1 SGHDT, CDR2 YYEEEE. In nucleotides, the CDR3 is TGTGCCAGCAGCTCTCCCGGGACTAGCGGGAGGGACACCAGGGAGACCCAGTACTTC. Protein: CASSSPGTSGRDTRETQYF. Supplemented by reference TRBV5-6 and TRBJ2-5, the full variable domain reads DAGVTQSPTHLIKTRGQQVTLRCSPKSGHDTVSWYQQALGQGPQFIFQYYEEEERQRGNFPDRFSGHQFPNYSSELNVNALLLGDSALYLCASSSPGTSGRDTRETQYFGPGTRLLVL.

The rearrangement links TRBV18 to TRBJ2-2; 10 nucleotides match TRBD1. Losses at the gene ends were 3 bases for V and 5 bases for J; bases not matched to a gene: 0. CDR1 and CDR2 from the germline V gene are KGHSH and LQKENI. The CDR3 spans 14 residues. The CDR3 is CASSPGQGTGELFF. The CDR3 bases are TGTGCCAGCTCACCGGGACAGGGGACCGGGGAGCTGTTTTTT.

The rearrangement uses TRBV2 and TRBJ2-1, with 12 bases identical to TRBD2. The V segment lost 5 bases and the J segment 7 bases; nucleotides outside the gene matches: 9. CDR1 and CDR2 from the germline V gene are SNHLY and FYNNEI. The CDR3 length is 16 residues. CDR3 protein: CASSRSGLAGGNEQFF. The CDR3, as DNA: TGTGCCAGCAGTCGTTCGGGACTAGCGGGCGGGAATGAGCAGTTCTTC. The whole variable domain, filled in from reference TRBV2 and TRBJ2-1, reads EPEVTQTPSHQVTQMGQEVILRCVPISNHLYFYWYRQILGQKVEFLVSFYNNEISEKSEIFDDQFSVERPDGSNFTLKIRSTKLEDSAMYFCASSRSGLAGGNEQFFGPGTRLTVL.